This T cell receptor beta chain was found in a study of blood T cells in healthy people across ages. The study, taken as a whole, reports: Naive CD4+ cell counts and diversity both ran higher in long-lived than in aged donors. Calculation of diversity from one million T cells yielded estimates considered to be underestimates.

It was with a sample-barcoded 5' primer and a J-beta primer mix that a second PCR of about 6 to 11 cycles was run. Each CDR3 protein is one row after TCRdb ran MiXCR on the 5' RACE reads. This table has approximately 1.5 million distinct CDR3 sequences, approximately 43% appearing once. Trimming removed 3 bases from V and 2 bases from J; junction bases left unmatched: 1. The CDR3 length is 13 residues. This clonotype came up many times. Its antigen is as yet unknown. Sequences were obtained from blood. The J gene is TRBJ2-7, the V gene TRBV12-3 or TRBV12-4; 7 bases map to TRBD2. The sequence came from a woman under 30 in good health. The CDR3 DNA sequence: TGTGCCAGCAGTTTTGGGGGGGCCTACGAGCAGTACTTC. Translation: CASSFGGAYEQYF.